This TCR beta chain was observed in a study of shared T cell receptors in the human thymus. Repertoires were generated with immunoSEQ multiplex PCR, while TCRdb's copy carries only in-frame clones and drops some. This table holds 600,000 or so clones, around 87% found once. The germline V gene has CDR1 MDHEN and CDR2 SYDVKM. There are 15 residues in the CDR3. Unmatched junction bases numbered 4, after V lost 2 bases and J lost 4 bases. These same data were also listed under a study on human thymus T cells. That publication notes: In corrective heart surgery, resections were taken, and these provided the thymus tissue. Related research reported highly overlapping thymic repertoires among unrelated individuals.

The gene calls are TRBV28 and TRBJ1-3; 8 positions match TRBD1. This clonotype originated in a boy under two years old with a congenital heart defect. Sequencing was performed on thymocytes. CDR3 sequence: CASSLQGAWGNTIYF. The CDR3 bases are TGTGCCAGCAGTTTACAGGGGGCGTGGGGAAACACCATATATTTT.